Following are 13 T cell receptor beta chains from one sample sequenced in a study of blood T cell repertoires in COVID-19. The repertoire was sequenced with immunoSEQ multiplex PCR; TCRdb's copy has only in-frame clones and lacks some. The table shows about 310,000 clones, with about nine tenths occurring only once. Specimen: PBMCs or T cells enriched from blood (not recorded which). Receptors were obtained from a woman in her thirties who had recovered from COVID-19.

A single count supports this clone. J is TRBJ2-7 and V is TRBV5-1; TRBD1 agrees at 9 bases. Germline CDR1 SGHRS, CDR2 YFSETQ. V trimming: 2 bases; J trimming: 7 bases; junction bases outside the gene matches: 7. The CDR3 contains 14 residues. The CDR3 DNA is TGCGCCAGCAGCTTCCGACAGGGGGAGTGGGAGCAGTACTTC. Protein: CASSFRQGEWEQYF. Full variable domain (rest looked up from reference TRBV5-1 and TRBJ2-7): KAGVTQTPRYLIKTRGQQVTLSCSPISGHRSVSWYQQTPGQGLQFLFEYFSETQRNKGNFPGRFSGRQFSNSRSEMNVSTLELGDSALYLCASSFRQGEWEQYFGPGTRLTVT.

CDR3 in DNA: TGCAGCGTTATCCCAGGCCTTAGTGCCTCATACGAGCAGTACTTC. It translates to CSVIPGLSASYEQYF. This chain uses TRBV29-1 with TRBJ2-7; D ambiguous. V shed 5 bases and J shed 4 bases, with 21 bases lying between them. The CDR3 length is 15 residues. Germline CDR1 reads SQVTM; CDR2 reads ANQGSEA.

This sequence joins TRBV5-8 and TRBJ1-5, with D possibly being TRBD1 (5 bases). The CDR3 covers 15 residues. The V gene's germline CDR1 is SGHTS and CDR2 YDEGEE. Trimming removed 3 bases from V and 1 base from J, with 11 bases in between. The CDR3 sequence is CASSSGFASNQPQHF. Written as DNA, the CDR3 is TGTGCCAGCAGCTCAGGGTTCGCGAGCAATCAGCCCCAGCATTTT. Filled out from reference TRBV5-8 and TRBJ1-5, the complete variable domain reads EAGVTQSPTHLIKTRGQQATLRCSPISGHTSVYWYQQALGLGLQFLLWYDEGEERNRGNFPPRFSGRQFPNYSSELNVNALELEDSALYLCASSSGFASNQPQHFGDGTRLSIL.

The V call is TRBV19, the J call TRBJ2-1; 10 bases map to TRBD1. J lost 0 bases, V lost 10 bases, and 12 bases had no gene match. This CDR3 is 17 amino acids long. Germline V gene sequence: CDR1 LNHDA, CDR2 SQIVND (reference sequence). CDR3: CATIPGQGLGSYNEQFF. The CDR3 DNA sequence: TGTGCCACTATACCGGGACAGGGGCTTGGCTCCTACAATGAGCAGTTCTTC.

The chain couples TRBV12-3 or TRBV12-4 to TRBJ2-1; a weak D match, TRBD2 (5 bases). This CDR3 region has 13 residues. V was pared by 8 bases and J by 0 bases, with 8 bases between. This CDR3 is CASQRISYNEQFF. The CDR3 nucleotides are TGTGCCAGCCAGCGGATCTCCTACAATGAGCAGTTCTTC.

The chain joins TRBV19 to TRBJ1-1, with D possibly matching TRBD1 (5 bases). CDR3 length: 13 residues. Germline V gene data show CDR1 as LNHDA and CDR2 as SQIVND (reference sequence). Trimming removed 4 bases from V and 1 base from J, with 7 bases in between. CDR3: CASSRGGNTEAFF. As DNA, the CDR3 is TGTGCCAGTAGTAGGGGCGGGAACACTGAAGCTTTCTTT.

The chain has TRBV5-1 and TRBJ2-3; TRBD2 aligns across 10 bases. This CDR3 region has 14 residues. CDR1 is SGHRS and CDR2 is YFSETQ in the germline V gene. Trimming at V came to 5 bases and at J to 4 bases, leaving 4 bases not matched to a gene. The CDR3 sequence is CASRGTSVPDTQYF. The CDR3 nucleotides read TGCGCCAGCAGAGGGACTAGCGTCCCAGATACGCAGTATTTT.

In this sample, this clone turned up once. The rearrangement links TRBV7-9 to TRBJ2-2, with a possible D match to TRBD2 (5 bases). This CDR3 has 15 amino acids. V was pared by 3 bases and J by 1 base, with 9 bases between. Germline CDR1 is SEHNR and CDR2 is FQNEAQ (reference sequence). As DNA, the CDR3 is TGTGCCAGCAGCTTCCCGGCGGGGAACACCGGGGAGCTGTTTTTT. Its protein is CASSFPAGNTGELFF.

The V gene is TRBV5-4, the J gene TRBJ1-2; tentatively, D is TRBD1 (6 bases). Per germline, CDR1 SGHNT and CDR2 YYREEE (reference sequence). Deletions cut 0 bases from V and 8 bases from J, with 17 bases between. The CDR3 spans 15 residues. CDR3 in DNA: TGTGCCAGCAGCTTGGCGGGACAAGCCCTCCACGGCTACACCTTC. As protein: CASSLAGQALHGYTF.

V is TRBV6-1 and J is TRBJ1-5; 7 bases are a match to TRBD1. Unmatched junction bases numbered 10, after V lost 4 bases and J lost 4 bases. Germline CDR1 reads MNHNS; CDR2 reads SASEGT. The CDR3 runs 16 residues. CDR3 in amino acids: CASSGNPTGNNQPQHF. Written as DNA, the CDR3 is TGTGCCAGCAGTGGGAACCCGACAGGGAATAATCAGCCCCAGCATTTT.

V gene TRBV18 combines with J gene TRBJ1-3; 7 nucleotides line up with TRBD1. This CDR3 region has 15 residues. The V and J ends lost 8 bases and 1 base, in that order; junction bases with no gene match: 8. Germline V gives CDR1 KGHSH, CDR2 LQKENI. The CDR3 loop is CASLPRTGSGNTIYF. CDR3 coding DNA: TGTGCCAGCCTGCCGAGGACAGGTTCTGGAAACACCATATATTTT.

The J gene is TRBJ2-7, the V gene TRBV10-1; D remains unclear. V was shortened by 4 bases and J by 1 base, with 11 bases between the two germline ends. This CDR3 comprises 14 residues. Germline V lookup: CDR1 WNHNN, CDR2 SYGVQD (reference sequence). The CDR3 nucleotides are TGCGCCAGCAGTGTAACACCAAATTCCTACGAGCAGTACTTC. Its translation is CASSVTPNSYEQYF.

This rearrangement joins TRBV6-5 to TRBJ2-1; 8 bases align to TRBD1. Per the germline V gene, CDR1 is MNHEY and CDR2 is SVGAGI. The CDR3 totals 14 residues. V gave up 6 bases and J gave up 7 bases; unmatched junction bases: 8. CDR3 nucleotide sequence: TGTGCCAGCAGCCGGACAGGGATTGATAATGAGCAGTTCTTC. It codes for CASSRTGIDNEQFF.